This T cell receptor (beta chain) stems from a study of T-cell memory formation after mild COVID-19. Study background: TCR clusters were mostly donor specific.

Constant-segment primers served in 5'RACE that generated TCR alpha and TCR beta cDNA libraries bearing sample barcodes and UMIs. Each CDR3 protein is one row after TCRdb ran MiXCR on the 5' RACE reads. Counted here are 500,000 to 550,000 distinct CDR3 sequences, about 20% occurring once; the ten biggest clones make up approximately 13%. Study-level findings and limits: The SARS-CoV-2 specificity of second-wave clones reaching peak at day 37 remained unverified.

CDR1 and CDR2 from the germline V gene are SNHLY and FYNNEI. Trimming took off 10 bases at V and 1 base at J, with 7 bases between the two ends. CDR3 size: 11 residues. A few counts support this clonotype. Its specificity is not known. This receptor was identified in an adult woman who had mild COVID-19 (a few samples of this study predate the infection). Cell type and time point are not known. V gene TRBV2 combines with J gene TRBJ1-1; D remains unclear. The specimen sequenced was PBMCs or a T cell subset sorted from them (not recorded which). The DNA of the CDR3 is TGTGCCATTCAAGAGAACACTGAAGCTTTCTTT. It is translated as CAIQENTEAFF. Filled out from reference TRBV2 and TRBJ1-1, the complete variable domain reads EPEVTQTPSHQVTQMGQEVILRCVPISNHLYFYWYRQILGQKVEFLVSFYNNEISEKSEIFDDQFSVERPDGSNFTLKIRSTKLEDSAMYFCAIQENTEAFFGQGTRLTVV.